The 20 T cell receptor beta chains in this list originate from one sample, sequenced in a study of long-term antiretroviral therapy in people with HIV. The assay used was immunoSEQ (version v3.0), run at survey level. TCRdb's table, derived via immunoSEQ multiplex PCR, lists solely in-frame clones and lacks some. Of 25,000 to 35,000 clones in the sample, more than 70% were seen once. The source was unsorted PBMCs, collected 0.8 years after starting antiretroviral therapy. All receptors derive from a woman aged 25 to 39 with HIV.

The rearrangement joins TRBV5-4 to TRBJ2-7; D gene ambiguous. Germline V gene data show CDR1 as SGHNT and CDR2 as YYREEE (reference sequence). This CDR3 spans 13 amino acids. V was pared by 5 bases and J by 0 bases, with 9 bases between. The CDR3 coding sequence is TGTGCCAGCAGTTTGCAGAGCTCCTACGAGCAGTACTTC. It translates to CASSLQSSYEQYF.

A single count supports this clone. V and J are TRBV29-1 and TRBJ2-4; a possible D gene is TRBD2 (6 bases). The V and J ends lost 7 bases and 9 bases respectively, with 19 bases between them. From germline, CDR1 is SQVTM and CDR2 ANQGSEA. This CDR3 spans 13 amino acids. This CDR3 reads CSAAGMEGSIQYF. CDR3 DNA: TGCAGCGCCGCTGGAATGGAGGGATCCATTCAGTACTTC. The variable domain in full, completed from reference TRBV29-1 and TRBJ2-4, reads SAVISQKPSRDICQRGTSLTIQCQVDSQVTMMFWYRQQPGQSLTLIATANQGSEATYESGFVIDKFPISRPNLTFSTLTVSNMSPEDSSIYLCSAAGMEGSIQYFGAGTRLSVL.

As concerns this clone: An end of the junction does not agree with germline; a read error may underlie this. The chain joins TRBV5-1 to TRBJ2-3, with no clear D. CDR1 and CDR2 (germline): SGHRS, YFSETQ. This CDR3 has 13 residues. CDR3 nucleotide sequence: TGCGCCAGCAGCTTGGCCGGAGTACAGACCCAGGATTTT. Protein product: CASSLAGVQTQDF.

V usage is TRBV7-9 and J usage is TRBJ1-3; TRBD1 matches at 7 bases. The CDR3 contains 14 residues. V lost 5 bases, J lost 3 bases, and 4 bases stayed unmatched. Germline values: CDR1 SEHNR, CDR2 FQNEAQ (reference sequence). The CDR3 sequence: CASSPRQGGNTIYF. CDR3 nucleotide sequence: TGTGCCAGCAGCCCAAGACAGGGTGGAAACACCATATATTTT.

This clone was seen a handful of times. The genes are TRBV20-1 and TRBJ2-5; D not resolved. This CDR3 has 10 amino acids. Trimming removed 4 bases at V and 5 bases at J, with 5 bases between. Germline V lookup: CDR1 DFQATT, CDR2 SNEGSKA (reference sequence). CDR3 bases: TGCAGTGCTATCCGGGAGACCCAGTACTTC. It translates to CSAIRETQYF.

The rearrangement uses TRBV29-1 and TRBJ1-2; 8 nucleotides line up with TRBD1. The CDR3 is 13 amino acids. Trimming took 7 bases from V and 8 from J; bases not matched to a gene: 12. Germline values: CDR1 SQVTM, CDR2 ANQGSEA. As DNA, the CDR3 is TGCAGCGCCCAACCCGGACAGGGAAAGGGCTACACCTTC. Its translation: CSAQPGQGKGYTF.

The genes are TRBV30 and TRBJ1-4, with D hard to call. Trimming pared 8 bases from V and 1 base from J, leaving 11 bases between. This CDR3 is 13 amino acids long. Germline CDR1 is GTSNPN and CDR2 is SVGIG (reference sequence). This CDR3 is CATESRTNEKLFF. CDR3 DNA sequence: TGTGCCACAGAAAGCAGAACTAATGAAAAACTGTTTTTT.

The chain carries TRBV2 and TRBJ1-1, with D hard to call. The V end was cut by 7 bases, the J end by 4 bases, with 13 bases between. Per the germline V gene, CDR1 is SNHLY and CDR2 is FYNNEI. This CDR3 region has 13 residues. Here the CDR3 DNA reads TGTGCCAGCAAGTCCGAACCGGTCACTGAAGCTTTCTTT. Protein product: CASKSEPVTEAFF.

This chain links TRBV30 with TRBJ1-1; D may be TRBD1 (5 bases). V lost 2 bases and J 0 bases, leaving 10 bases between the germline ends. Germline values: CDR1 GTSNPN, CDR2 SVGIG (reference sequence). This CDR3 has 14 residues. The CDR3 sequence is CAWSSKGMNTEAFF. As DNA, the CDR3 is TGTGCCTGGAGTAGTAAGGGGATGAACACTGAAGCTTTCTTT. Combining the CDR3 with reference TRBV30 and TRBJ1-1 gives the whole variable domain SQTIHQWPATLVQPVGSPLSLECTVEGTSNPNLYWYRQAAGRGLQLLFYSVGIGQISSEVPQNLSASRPQDRQFILSSKKLLLSDSGFYLCAWSSKGMNTEAFFGQGTRLTVV.

The chain couples TRBV5-5 to TRBJ2-3; D is possibly TRBD1 (5 bases). The CDR3 is 11 residues long. CDR1 is SGHKS, CDR2 YYEKEE, per germline (reference sequence). The V gene lost 4 bases and the J gene lost 10 bases, with 10 bases spanning the gap. This CDR3 is CASSGVGPQYF. CDR3 nucleotides: TGTGCCAGCAGCGGAGTGGGGCCGCAGTATTTT.

The CDR3 is CASSPRDRGNTEAFF. For the CDR3, the DNA is TGTGCCAGCAGCCCCCGGGACAGGGGGAACACTGAAGCTTTCTTT. The V gene is TRBV7-9, the J gene TRBJ1-1; TRBD1 matches at 10 bases. Germline V CDR1 and CDR2: SEHNR, FQNEAQ (reference sequence). The CDR3 is 15 residues long. V lost 5 bases to trimming and J lost 1 base; unmatched junction nucleotides: 4. Based on the CDR3 plus reference TRBV7-9 and TRBJ1-1, the full variable domain is DTGVSQNPRHKITKRGQNVTFRCDPISEHNRLYWYRQTLGQGPEFLTYFQNEAQLEKSRLLSDRFSAERPKGSFSTLEIQRTEQGDSAMYLCASSPRDRGNTEAFFGQGTRLTVV.

The chain joins TRBV9 to TRBJ2-7, with D perhaps assigned TRBD1 or TRBD2 (5 bases each). V was shortened by 6 bases and J by 3 bases, with 22 bases between the two germline ends. From germline, CDR1 is SGDLS and CDR2 YYNGEE. The CDR3 is made up of 16 amino acids. The CDR3 DNA sequence: TGTGCCAGCATTCCCATCCGGGACGGACAATACTACGAGCAGTACTTC. This encodes CASIPIRDGQYYEQYF.

The CDR3 reads CASSLSPNTEAFF. The CDR3 coding sequence is TGTGCCAGCAGCTTATCCCCGAACACTGAAGCTTTCTTT. The chain couples TRBV11-2 to TRBJ1-1; D gene ambiguous. This CDR3 has 13 residues. The germline gives CDR1 SGHAT, CDR2 FQNNGV. V was shortened by 2 bases and J by 1 base, with 5 bases between the two germline ends.

V gene TRBV6-6 combines with J gene TRBJ2-3; 8 bases are a match to TRBD2. The CDR3 is 16 amino acids. V lost 3 bases and J lost 3; bases outside the gene matches: 8. The V gene's germline CDR1 is MNHNY and CDR2 SVGAGI (reference sequence). DNA for the CDR3: TGTGCCAGCAGTTATTACCGGGGGGGATCGACAGATACGCAGTATTTT. Protein: CASSYYRGGSTDTQYF.

The rearrangement links TRBV27 to TRBJ2-5; a possible D gene is TRBD2 (6 bases). The CDR3 is 15 residues long. The germline CDR1 and CDR2 sequences are MNHEY and SMNVEV (reference sequence). Trimming pared 5 bases from V and 4 bases from J, leaving 17 bases between. The CDR3 DNA reads as TGTGCCAGCAGTCCCTCCGGGACTTGGGGAGAGACCCAGTACTTC. It encodes CASSPSGTWGETQYF.

This clone was detected only once. The chain couples TRBV27 to TRBJ1-5, with D perhaps TRBD1 (5 bases). Trimming took off 1 base at V and 7 bases at J, with 20 bases between the two ends. Germline CDR1 is MNHEY and CDR2 is SMNVEV (reference sequence). This CDR3 has 17 residues. CDR3 amino acids: CASSLWGTGQVGQPQHF. The CDR3 coding sequence is TGTGCCAGCAGTTTATGGGGCACGGGGCAGGTGGGGCAGCCCCAGCATTTT.

This rearrangement joins TRBV27 to TRBJ1-5, with D possibly matching TRBD1 (6 bases). CDR3 length equals 14 residues. From germline, CDR1 is MNHEY and CDR2 SMNVEV (reference sequence). V shed 9 bases and J shed 3 bases, with 15 bases lying between them. CDR3 in amino acids: CASQLSGVNQPQHF. The CDR3 coding sequence is TGTGCCAGTCAGTTATCAGGGGTCAATCAGCCCCAGCATTTT.

This clone has just one count. The V and J genes are TRBV28 and TRBJ1-5; D unclear. CDR3 length: 14 residues. From germline, CDR1 is MDHEN and CDR2 SYDVKM. The germline V and J ends were trimmed by 3 bases and 2 bases, with 8 bases remaining between them. The CDR3 nucleotides are TGTGCCAGCAGTTTTGGGGTGGGCAATCAGCCCCAGCATTTT. Its protein is CASSFGVGNQPQHF. Variable domain in full (rest from reference TRBV28 and TRBJ1-5): DVKVTQSSRYLVKRTGEKVFLECVQDMDHENMFWYRQDPGLGLRLIYFSYDVKMKEKGDIPEGYSVSREKKERFSLILESASTNQTSMYLCASSFGVGNQPQHFGDGTRLSIL.

This clone was detected only a few times. This rearrangement joins TRBV6-6 to TRBJ1-1, with D tentatively TRBD1 (6 bases). The CDR3 extends over 13 amino acids. Germline assignment: CDR1 MNHNY and CDR2 SVGAGI (reference sequence). The V and J ends lost 3 bases and 6 bases respectively, with 11 bases between them. This CDR3 reads CASSYGGRAEAFF. Here the CDR3 DNA reads TGTGCCAGCAGTTATGGGGGCAGAGCTGAAGCTTTCTTT.

This rearrangement joins TRBV4-2 to TRBJ1-4; D uncertain. Germline loops: CDR1 LGHNA, CDR2 YNFKEQ. The CDR3 runs 16 residues. With 0 bases removed from V and 2 bases from J, the gap between germline ends came to 10 bases. The CDR3 sequence is CASSQERGITNEKLFF. For the CDR3, the DNA is TGTGCCAGCAGCCAAGAGAGAGGGATTACTAATGAAAAACTGTTTTTT.